This is a list of T cell receptor beta chains from one sample in a study of blood T cells in healthy people across ages. TCRdb processed the 5' RACE reads anew with MiXCR; each CDR3 protein has one entry. The sample has hundreds of thousands of distinct CDR3 sequences; about 50% are singletons. Sequencing used blood. These receptor sequences come from a woman aged 80 or over in good health. Each CDR3 is given with its conserved first and last residue. A D gene is named only where the DNA matches it firmly. Clone sizes are given selectively: once, few, many, or a class where the clone is expanded.

CDR3: CSAGLGGSSYNEQFF
DNA: TGCAGCGCAGGATTGGGGGGGAGCTCCTACAATGAGCAGTTCTTC
J: TRBJ2-1
size: many
length: 15
V: TRBV29-1
D: TRBD2

CDR3: CASSGTGAVRIFYGYTF
DNA: TGTGCCAGCAGCGGGACAGGCGCTGTCCGGATTTTCTATGGCTACACCTTC
J: TRBJ1-2
size: -
length: 17
V: TRBV2
D: TRBD1

CDR3: CASSWGGVAYNEQYF
DNA: TGCGCCAGCAGCTGGGGAGGGGTTGCCTACAATGAGCAGTACTTC
J: TRBJ2-7
size: -
length: 15
V: TRBV5-1
D: TRBD2

CDR3: CASKRQGTAGNTIYF
DNA: TGCGCCAGTAAAAGACAGGGAACTGCTGGAAACACCATATATTTT
J: TRBJ1-3
size: -
length: 15
V: TRBV4-1
D: TRBD1

CDR3: CASSQEVGTNTGELFF
DNA: TGTGCCAGCAGCCAAGAGGTTGGTACTAACACCGGGGAGCTGTTTTTT
J: TRBJ2-2
size: few
length: 16
V: TRBV4-2
D: -

CDR3: CSALSPPADTQYF
DNA: TGCAGCGCTCTATCCCCGCCCGCAGATACGCAGTATTTT
J: TRBJ2-3
size: -
length: 13
V: TRBV29-1
D: -

CDR3: CSVGHRGNQETQYF
DNA: TGCAGCGTTGGCCATAGGGGGAACCAAGAGACCCAGTACTTC
J: TRBJ2-5
size: -
length: 14
V: TRBV29-1
D: -

CDR3: CASSLEWNQPQHF
DNA: TGCGCCAGCAGCTTGGAATGGAATCAGCCCCAGCATTTT
J: TRBJ1-5
size: many
length: 13
V: TRBV5-1
D: -

CDR3: CASSRASGFYNEQYF
DNA: TGTGCCAGCAGTCGTGCTAGCGGCTTCTACAATGAGCAGTACTTC
J: TRBJ2-7
size: few
length: 15
V: TRBV12-3/TRBV12-4
D: TRBD2

CDR3: CASSSRPQSYEQYF
DNA: TGTGCCAGCAGTTCCCGGCCACAATCCTACGAGCAGTACTTC
J: TRBJ2-7
size: -
length: 14
V: TRBV6-5
D: -

CDR3: CASAIYNEQYF
DNA: TGTGCCAGCGCCATCTACAATGAGCAGTACTTC
J: TRBJ2-5
size: -
length: 11
V: TRBV27
D: -

CDR3: CAGSGSSGRAGNEQFF
DNA: TGTGCCGGCAGCGGATCTAGCGGGAGGGCTGGGAATGAGCAGTTCTTC
J: TRBJ2-1
size: -
length: 16
V: TRBV9
D: TRBD2

CDR3: CASSYMGQGDGYTF
DNA: TGTGCCAGCAGTTACATGGGACAGGGAGATGGCTACACCTTC
J: TRBJ1-2
size: -
length: 14
V: TRBV6-6
D: TRBD1

CDR3: CASSLELGDTQYF
DNA: TGCGCCAGCAGCTTGGAGTTAGGTGATACGCAGTATTTT
J: TRBJ2-3
size: -
length: 13
V: TRBV5-1
D: -

CDR3: CSAPRSRAQETQYF
DNA: TGCAGTGCTCCGCGGTCCAGGGCGCAAGAGACCCAGTACTTC
J: TRBJ2-5
size: -
length: 14
V: TRBV20-1
D: -

CDR3: CSAREGGSSYNEQFF
DNA: TGCAGTGCTAGAGAGGGCGGGAGTTCCTACAATGAGCAGTTCTTC
J: TRBJ2-1
size: -
length: 15
V: TRBV20-1
D: TRBD2

CDR3: CASSLFSPGELFF
DNA: TGTGCCAGCAGCTTATTTTCCCCGGGGGAGCTGTTTTTT
J: TRBJ2-2
size: few
length: 13
V: TRBV11-2
D: -

CDR3: CSARDPVAPAQAQYF
DNA: TGCAGTGCTAGAGATCCGGTAGCGCCCGCACAGGCCCAGTACTTC
J: TRBJ2-5
size: -
length: 15
V: TRBV20-1
D: -

CDR3: CASCLAGAYEQYF
DNA: TGTGCCAGCTGTCTGGCGGGGGCCTACGAGCAGTACTTC
J: TRBJ2-7
size: many
length: 13
V: TRBV2
D: TRBD2

CDR3: CASSLAPRENTGELFF
DNA: TGCGCCAGCAGCTTGGCTCCCAGGGAGAACACCGGGGAGCTGTTTTTT
J: TRBJ2-2
size: few
length: 16
V: TRBV5-1
D: -

CDR3: CASSLGGVVSSYEQYF
DNA: TGCGCCAGCAGCTTGGGAGGAGTCGTCAGTTCCTACGAGCAGTACTTC
J: TRBJ2-7
size: -
length: 16
V: TRBV5-1
D: -

CDR3: CASSYSPGQVWTEAFF
DNA: TGTGCCAGCAGTTACTCTCCGGGACAGGTATGGACTGAAGCTTTCTTT
J: TRBJ1-1
size: -
length: 16
V: TRBV6-6
D: TRBD1

CDR3: CASSGPGAIEQYF
DNA: TGTGCCAGCAGTGGGCCAGGGGCCATCGAGCAGTACTTC
J: TRBJ2-7
size: few
length: 13
V: TRBV27
D: -

CDR3: CASSREPGPIRDTQYF
DNA: TGTGCCAGCAGTAGAGAGCCGGGCCCTATTCGAGATACGCAGTATTTT
J: TRBJ2-3
size: many
length: 16
V: TRBV6-5
D: -

CDR3: CASSIRQGDRTQHF
DNA: TGTGCCAGCAGTATTCGACAGGGGGATCGCACCCAGCATTTT
J: TRBJ1-5
size: many
length: 14
V: TRBV28
D: TRBD1

CDR3: CAISEGSASGGDTQYF
DNA: TGTGCCATCAGTGAGGGGAGTGCTAGCGGGGGGGATACGCAGTATTTT
J: TRBJ2-3
size: -
length: 16
V: TRBV10-3
D: TRBD2

CDR3: CASRKSGSSHNEQFF
DNA: TGTGCCAGCAGGAAAAGCGGGAGCTCCCACAATGAGCAGTTCTTC
J: TRBJ2-1
size: many
length: 15
V: TRBV12-3/TRBV12-4
D: TRBD2

CDR3: CASSQEGTDFQETQYF
DNA: TGCGCCAGCAGCCAAGAGGGGACGGATTTCCAAGAGACCCAGTACTTC
J: TRBJ2-5
size: -
length: 16
V: TRBV4-3
D: -

CDR3: CASSLVHRNTGELFF
DNA: TGCGCCAGCAGCTTGGTCCATCGGAACACCGGGGAGCTGTTTTTT
J: TRBJ2-2
size: -
length: 15
V: TRBV5-1
D: -

CDR3: CASSPGGQGVTDTQYF
DNA: TGCGCCAGCAGCCCAGGGGGACAGGGCGTCACAGATACGCAGTATTTT
J: TRBJ2-3
size: -
length: 16
V: TRBV5-1
D: TRBD1

CDR3: CASSLVRGSYNEQFF
DNA: TGTGCCAGCAGTCTTGTCAGGGGTTCCTACAATGAGCAGTTCTTC
J: TRBJ2-1
size: few
length: 15
V: TRBV6-5
D: -

CDR3: CASSYANQPQHF
DNA: TGTGCCAGCAGTTACGCGAATCAGCCCCAGCATTTT
J: TRBJ1-5
size: -
length: 12
V: TRBV6-6
D: -

CDR3: CATSPGTGGTDTQYF
DNA: TGTGCCACCAGTCCGGGGACAGGGGGCACAGATACGCAGTATTTT
J: TRBJ2-3
size: once
length: 15
V: TRBV24-1
D: TRBD1

CDR3: CATSRDRASGEQFF
DNA: TGTGCCACCAGCAGAGACAGGGCCTCAGGTGAGCAGTTCTTC
J: TRBJ2-1
size: -
length: 14
V: TRBV15
D: -

CDR3: CSAWGQGGKTQYF
DNA: TGCAGTGCTTGGGGACAGGGGGGAAAGACCCAGTACTTC
J: TRBJ2-5
size: -
length: 13
V: TRBV20-1
D: TRBD1

CDR3: CASSSQRGHKGYTF
DNA: TGTGCCAGCAGCTCACAGCGGGGGCACAAGGGCTACACCTTC
J: TRBJ1-2
size: many
length: 14
V: TRBV9
D: -